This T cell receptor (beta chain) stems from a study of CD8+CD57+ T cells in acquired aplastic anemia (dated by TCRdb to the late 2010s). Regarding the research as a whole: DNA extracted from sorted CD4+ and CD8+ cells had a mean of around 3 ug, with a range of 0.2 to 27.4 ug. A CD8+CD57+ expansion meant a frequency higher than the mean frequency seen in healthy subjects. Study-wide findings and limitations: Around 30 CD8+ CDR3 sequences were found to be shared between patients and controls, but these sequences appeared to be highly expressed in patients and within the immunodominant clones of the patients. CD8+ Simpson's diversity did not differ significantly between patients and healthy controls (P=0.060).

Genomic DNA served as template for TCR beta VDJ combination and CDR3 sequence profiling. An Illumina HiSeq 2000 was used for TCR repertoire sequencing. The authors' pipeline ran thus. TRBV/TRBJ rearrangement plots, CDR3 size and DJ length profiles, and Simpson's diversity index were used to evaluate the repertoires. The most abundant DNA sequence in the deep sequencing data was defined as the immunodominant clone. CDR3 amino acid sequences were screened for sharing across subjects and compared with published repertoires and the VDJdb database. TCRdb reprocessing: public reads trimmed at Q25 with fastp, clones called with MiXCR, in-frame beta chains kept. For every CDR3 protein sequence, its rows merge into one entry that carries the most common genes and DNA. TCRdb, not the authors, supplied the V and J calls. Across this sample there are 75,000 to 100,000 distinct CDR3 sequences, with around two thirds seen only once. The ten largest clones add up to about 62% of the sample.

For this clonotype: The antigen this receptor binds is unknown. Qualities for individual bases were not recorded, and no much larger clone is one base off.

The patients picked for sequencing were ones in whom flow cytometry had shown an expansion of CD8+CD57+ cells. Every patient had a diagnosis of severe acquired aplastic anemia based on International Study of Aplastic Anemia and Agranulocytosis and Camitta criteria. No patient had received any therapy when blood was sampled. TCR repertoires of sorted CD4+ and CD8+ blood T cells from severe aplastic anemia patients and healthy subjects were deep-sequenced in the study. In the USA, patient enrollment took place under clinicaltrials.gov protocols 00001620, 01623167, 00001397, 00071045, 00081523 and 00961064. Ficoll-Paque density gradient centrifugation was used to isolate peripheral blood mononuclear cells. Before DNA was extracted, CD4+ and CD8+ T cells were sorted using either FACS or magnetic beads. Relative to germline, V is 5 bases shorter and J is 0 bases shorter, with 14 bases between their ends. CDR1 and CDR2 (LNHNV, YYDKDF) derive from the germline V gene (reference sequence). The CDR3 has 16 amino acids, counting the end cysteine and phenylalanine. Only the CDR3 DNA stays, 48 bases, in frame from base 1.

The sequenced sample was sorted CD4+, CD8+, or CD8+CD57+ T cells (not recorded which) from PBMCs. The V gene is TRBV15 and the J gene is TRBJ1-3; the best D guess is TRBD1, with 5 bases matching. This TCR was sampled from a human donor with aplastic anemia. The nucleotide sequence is TGTGCCACCAGCGGCCTCAGGGCCCTCTCTGGAAACACCATATATTTT. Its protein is CATSGLRALSGNTIYF.